The sequence of this TCR beta chain was determined in a study of blood T cells in healthy people across ages. PCR was performed a second time for 7 to 11 cycles using a sample-barcoded 5' primer and a J-beta primer mix. From the 5' RACE reads, TCRdb called clonotypes with MiXCR, one entry per CDR3 protein. Seen here are 1.8 million or so distinct CDR3 sequences, more than 35% observed once, and the top ten hold 20% to 25%. This clonotype has just a few counts. V lost 1 base to trimming and J lost 9 bases, with 19 bases between them. Looked up from germline, CDR1 is SGHVS and CDR2 is FNYEAQ. This CDR3 region has 15 residues.

Sequenced input: blood. This clonotype was obtained from a human donor in good health. V usage is TRBV7-6 and J usage is TRBJ2-7, with D possibly matching TRBD1 (6 bases). In DNA form, the CDR3 reads TGTGCCAGCAGCTTAGAGGCAGGGGTCCCGGAAAGGCAGTACTTC. This encodes CASSLEAGVPERQYF.